The rows below give T cell receptor beta chains drawn from one sample of a study of blood T cell repertoires in COVID-19. Using immunoSEQ multiplex PCR, the repertoire was profiled, and TCRdb retains in-frame clones only, with some absent. The data show approximately 150,000 clones, with roughly 91% seen just once and roughly 18% held by the top ten. Sequenced input: peripheral blood. The receptors stem from a man aged 45 to 65 with active or convalescent COVID-19. Each CDR3 is given with its conserved first and last residue. Each record gives: CDR3 protein, CDR3 DNA, clone size, J gene, D gene, V gene. A D gene is named only where the DNA matches it firmly. A clone size is listed for some rows: how often the clone was seen (once, few, many), or a class if it is expanded.

CDR3: CASSLAPGTVTGNTIYF
DNA: TGCGCCAGCAGCTTGGCGCCCGGGACAGTTACCGGAAACACCATATATTTT
size: NA
J: TRBJ1-3
D: TRBD1
V: TRBV5-1

CDR3: CASSPQGDEQYF
DNA: TGTGCCAGCAGTCCACAGGGTGACGAGCAGTACTTC
size: NA
J: TRBJ2-7
D: NA
V: TRBV6-6

CDR3: CSVDGRQGAPETQYF
DNA: TGCAGCGTTGATGGGAGACAGGGGGCCCCGGAGACCCAGTACTTC
size: NA
J: TRBJ2-5
D: TRBD1
V: TRBV29-1

CDR3: CASSESGQGDTGELFF
DNA: TGCGCCAGCAGTGAGAGTGGACAGGGAGACACCGGGGAGCTGTTTTTT
size: NA
J: TRBJ2-2
D: TRBD1
V: TRBV10-1

CDR3: CASTMTSGAYNEQFF
DNA: TGTGCCAGCACCATGACTAGCGGGGCGTACAATGAGCAGTTCTTC
size: NA
J: TRBJ2-1
D: TRBD2
V: TRBV6-5

CDR3: CASSKTGQGNTDTQYF
DNA: TGTGCCAGCAGTAAGACCGGACAGGGAAATACAGATACGCAGTATTTT
size: NA
J: TRBJ2-3
D: TRBD1
V: TRBV2

CDR3: CASSWGQGRPSYNEQFF
DNA: TGTGCCAGCAGTTGGGGACAGGGAAGACCCTCCTACAATGAGCAGTTCTTC
size: once
J: TRBJ2-1
D: TRBD1
V: TRBV27

CDR3: CASRPDRANEQFF
DNA: TGCGCCAGCAGACCCGACAGGGCCAATGAGCAGTTCTTC
size: once
J: TRBJ2-1
D: TRBD1
V: TRBV5-1

CDR3: CAWNLGQGFHEQYF
DNA: TGTGCCTGGAATTTGGGACAGGGGTTCCACGAGCAGTACTTC
size: NA
J: TRBJ2-7
D: TRBD1
V: TRBV30

CDR3: CSVHQGLDGYTF
DNA: TGCAGCGTTCATCAGGGATTAGATGGCTACACCTTC
size: NA
J: TRBJ1-2
D: NA
V: TRBV29-1

CDR3: CASRRTGYNSPLHF
DNA: TGTGCCAGCCGGCGCACAGGGTATAATTCACCCCTCCACTTT
size: NA
J: TRBJ1-6
D: NA
V: TRBV2

CDR3: CASSESFGVSGNTIYF
DNA: TGCGCCAGCAGTGAGTCGTTCGGGGTCTCTGGAAACACCATATATTTT
size: NA
J: TRBJ1-3
D: NA
V: TRBV10-2

CDR3: CAWTPDRDSPLHF
DNA: TGTGCCTGGACCCCGGACAGGGATTCACCCCTCCACTTT
size: NA
J: TRBJ1-6
D: TRBD1
V: TRBV30

CDR3: CASSVEGLAGGSQFF
DNA: TGTGCCAGCAGCGTAGAGGGACTAGCGGGAGGGTCCCAGTTCTTC
size: NA
J: TRBJ2-1
D: TRBD2
V: TRBV9

CDR3: CAIRGGYFAKNIQYF
DNA: TGTGCCATCCGGGGGGGGTATTTCGCCAAAAACATTCAGTACTTC
size: NA
J: TRBJ2-4
D: TRBD2
V: TRBV6-5